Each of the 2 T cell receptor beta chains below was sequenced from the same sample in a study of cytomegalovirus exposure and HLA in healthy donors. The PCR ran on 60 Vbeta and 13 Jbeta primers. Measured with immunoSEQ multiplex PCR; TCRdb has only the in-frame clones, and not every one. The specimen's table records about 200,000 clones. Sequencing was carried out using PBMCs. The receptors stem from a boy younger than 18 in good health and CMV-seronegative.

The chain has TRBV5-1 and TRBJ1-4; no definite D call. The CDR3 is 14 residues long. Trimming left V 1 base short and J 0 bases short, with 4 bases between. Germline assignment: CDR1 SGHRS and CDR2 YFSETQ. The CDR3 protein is CASSLSATNEKLFF. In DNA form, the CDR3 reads TGCGCCAGCAGCTTGTCGGCAACTAATGAAAAACTGTTTTTT.

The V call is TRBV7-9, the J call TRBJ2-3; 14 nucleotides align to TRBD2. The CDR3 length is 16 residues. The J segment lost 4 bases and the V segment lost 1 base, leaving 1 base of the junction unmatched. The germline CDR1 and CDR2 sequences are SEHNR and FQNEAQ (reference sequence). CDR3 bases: TGTGCCAGCAGCTTAGGACTAGCGGGGGGGCCAGATACGCAGTATTTT. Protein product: CASSLGLAGGPDTQYF.